The 29 T cell receptor beta chains presented below share a single source sample, sequenced in a study of blood T cell repertoires in COVID-19 (dated by TCRdb to 2018 to 2021). The library was prepared using the immunoSEQ multiplex PCR assay. This immuneACCESS table, as held by TCRdb, lists in-frame sequences with V and J called but not all clones. Of the missing ones, under half trace to an unresolved V gene in checked studies; the others have no known cause. Within this sample are 220,000 or so clones, with roughly 84% of them counted one time only. The ten biggest clones cover around 3.5% of the sample. The sample consisted of peripheral blood. These receptors were obtained from an elderly woman with acute or convalescent COVID-19.

The genes are TRBV3-1 (or the pseudogene TRBV3-2) and TRBJ2-3; no definite D call. This CDR3 is 13 amino acids long. Trimming removed 3 bases at V and 2 bases at J, with 6 bases between. Looked up from germline, CDR1 is LGHDT and CDR2 is YNNKEL (reference sequence). Here the CDR3 DNA reads TGTGCCAGCAGCCACGGGTCCACAGATACGCAGTATTTT. It encodes CASSHGSTDTQYF.

V gene TRBV11-2 combines with J gene TRBJ2-7, with 11 bases aligning to TRBD2. CDR3 length equals 17 residues. CDR1 is SGHAT, CDR2 FQNNGV, per germline. J lost 0 bases, V lost 1 base, and 5 bases had no gene match. CDR3 DNA sequence: TGTGCCAGCAGCTTAGGTAGCGGGGGGGTAAGCTCCTACGAGCAGTACTTC. Amino acids: CASSLGSGGVSSYEQYF.

This chain connects TRBV10-3 to TRBJ1-2, with 10 bases matching TRBD1. From germline, CDR1 is ENHRY and CDR2 SYGVKD. The CDR3 spans 14 residues. J lost 8 bases, V lost 3 bases, and 6 bases had no gene match. The DNA for the CDR3 is TGTGCCATCAGTGAAGGGACAGGGGAGGGCGGCTACACCTTC. Amino acid sequence: CAISEGTGEGGYTF.

V usage is TRBV11-1 and J usage is TRBJ2-3; TRBD2 might be the D (5 bases). The CDR3 loop spans 14 amino acids. Per the germline V gene, CDR1 is SGHAT and CDR2 is FQDESV (reference sequence). V gave up 5 bases and J gave up 2 bases, with 11 bases separating them. The CDR3 here is CASSRGDLTDTQYF. The DNA of the CDR3 is TGTGCCAGCAGCCGGGGAGACCTCACAGATACGCAGTATTTT.

V usage is TRBV5-1 and J usage is TRBJ2-7, with 10 bases that match TRBD1. There are 16 residues in the CDR3. The germline gives CDR1 SGHRS, CDR2 YFSETQ. J lost 5 bases, V lost 0 bases, and 8 bases had no gene match. The CDR3 region has the DNA TGCGCCAGCAGCTTGGCCCCCGGGACAGGGGCTAACGAGCAGTACTTC. Translation: CASSLAPGTGANEQYF.

The V gene is TRBV7-2, the J gene TRBJ1-6, with TRBD1 as a possible D gene (5 bases). V was pared by 6 bases and J by 0 bases, with 15 bases between. The CDR3 has 17 residues. Germline loops: CDR1 SGHTA, CDR2 FQGNSA. CDR3 residues: CASRPRAKSSYNSPLHF. The DNA for the CDR3 is TGTGCCAGCAGACCCAGGGCGAAGAGCTCCTATAATTCACCCCTCCACTTT.

The rearrangement joins TRBV14 to TRBJ2-3, with 8 bases identical to TRBD1. CDR1 and CDR2 from the germline V gene are SGHDN and FVKESK. Trimming cost V 5 bases and J 5 bases; bases outside gene matches: 3. The CDR3 totals 13 residues. The CDR3 here is CASSTTGGDTQYF. The CDR3 DNA follows: TGTGCCAGCAGCACCACAGGGGGAGATACGCAGTATTTT.

The V gene is TRBV6-4, the J gene TRBJ1-1; TRBD1 agrees at 9 bases. Trimming took 3 bases from V and 1 from J; bases not matched to a gene: 3. This CDR3 is built from 15 residues. Germline V gene sequence: CDR1 MRHNA, CDR2 SNTAGT. The CDR3, as DNA: TGTGCCAGCAGTGAGTCGACAGGGGGGAACACTGAAGCTTTCTTT. It codes for CASSESTGGNTEAFF.

This chain joins TRBV5-1 and TRBJ1-2, with 9 nucleotides matching TRBD1. CDR3 length: 14 residues. CDR1 is SGHRS and CDR2 is YFSETQ in the germline V gene. The J segment lost 7 bases and the V segment lost 3 bases, leaving 7 bases of the junction unmatched. CDR3 sequence (DNA): TGCGCCAGCAGCTCGGACAGGGGTTATGGTGGCTACACCTTC. This codes for CASSSDRGYGGYTF.

V gene TRBV7-8 combines with J gene TRBJ2-1; 10 bases align to TRBD1. Unmatched junction bases numbered 16, after V lost 5 bases and J lost 0 bases. This CDR3 has 20 amino acids. Germline assignment: CDR1 SGHVS and CDR2 FQNEAQ. In nucleotides, the CDR3 is TGTGCCAGCAGCGGCCCTCGGGACAGGGGAATTCTAAGCTCCTACAATGAGCAGTTCTTC. This codes for CASSGPRDRGILSSYNEQFF.

This chain connects TRBV7-2 to TRBJ1-2; D is perhaps TRBD1 (5 bases). CDR3 length: 16 residues. The V end lost 3 bases, the J end lost 0 bases, and 14 bases lay between the germline ends. In germline, CDR1 is SGHTA, CDR2 FQGNSA. The CDR3 sequence is CASSLGSRQTNYGYTF. CDR3 sequence (DNA): TGTGCCAGCAGCTTGGGGTCCAGACAGACTAACTATGGCTACACCTTC.

This clone was observed a single time. The chain combines TRBV11-3 with TRBJ2-3, with no clear D. From germline, CDR1 is SGHNT and CDR2 YENEEA. CDR3 length: 19 amino acids. Trimming cost V 2 bases and J 4 bases, with 25 bases left between them. CDR3 in DNA: TGTGCCAGCAGCTTAAGTATCGCGAACCGAGCCACGGCGGCAGATACGCAGTATTTT. This sequence encodes CASSLSIANRATAADTQYF.

This chain connects TRBV7-2 to TRBJ1-1; D remains unclear. Trimming left V 1 base short and J 4 bases short, with 13 bases between. Germline V gives CDR1 SGHTA, CDR2 FQGNSA. The CDR3 has 15 residues. CDR3 amino acids: CASSLDVTAGTEAFF. CDR3 DNA sequence: TGTGCCAGCAGCTTAGACGTCACCGCGGGCACTGAAGCTTTCTTT.

This clone has more than one count but fewer than ten. V is TRBV19 and J is TRBJ1-4; 8 nucleotides agree with TRBD1. V trimming: 7 bases; J trimming: 7 bases; junction bases outside the gene matches: 5. Germline CDR1 LNHDA, CDR2 SQIVND (reference sequence). The CDR3 sequence is 13 residues long. In nucleotides, the CDR3 is TGTGCCAGTAAGGACAGGGTTGGTGAAAAACTGTTTTTT. The encoded protein is CASKDRVGEKLFF.

The chain recombines TRBV5-5 with TRBJ1-1; D may be TRBD1 (6 bases). CDR1 and CDR2 from the germline V gene are SGHKS and YYEKEE (reference sequence). The CDR3 spans 14 residues. V shed 4 bases and J shed 1 base, with 11 bases lying between them. The CDR3 is CASSAPGQNTEAFF. The CDR3, as DNA: TGTGCCAGCAGCGCCCCGGGACAGAACACTGAAGCTTTCTTT. The full variable domain, completed using reference TRBV5-5 and TRBJ1-1, is DAGVTQSPTHLIKTRGQQVTLRCSPISGHKSVSWYQQVLGQGPQFIFQYYEKEERGRGNFPDRFSARQFPNYSSELNVNALLLGDSALYLCASSAPGQNTEAFFGQGTRLTVV.

The CDR3 DNA reads TGTGCCAGCAGCCGCTGGGGACAGGGCACAGAGACCCAGTACTTC. Its protein is CASSRWGQGTETQYF. The V call is TRBV7-9, the J call TRBJ2-5; 9 nucleotides agree with TRBD1. Unmatched junction bases numbered 8, after V lost 5 bases and J lost 4 bases. The CDR3 is 15 amino acids. CDR1 is SEHNR and CDR2 is FQNEAQ in the germline V gene (reference sequence).

The rearrangement joins TRBV5-5 to TRBJ2-2, with a tentative D call TRBD1 (5 bases). Germline lookup yields CDR1 SGHKS and CDR2 YYEKEE (reference sequence). CDR3 length equals 15 residues. Trimming shortened V by 0 bases and J by 2 bases, and 8 bases separated the two germline ends. CDR3 sequence reads: CASSLVQGNTGELFF. The CDR3 DNA sequence: TGTGCCAGCAGCTTGGTTCAGGGAAACACCGGGGAGCTGTTTTTT.

The chain couples TRBV7-2 to TRBJ2-3; D uncertain. The CDR3 extends over 13 amino acids. Per the germline V gene, CDR1 is SGHTA and CDR2 is FQGNSA. V lost 5 bases, J lost 4 bases, and 10 bases lay in between. CDR3 sequence: CASSLPLADTQYF. CDR3 in DNA: TGTGCCAGCAGCCTTCCGTTAGCAGATACGCAGTATTTT. The full variable domain, its missing parts supplied by reference TRBV7-2 and TRBJ2-3, is GAGVSQSPSNKVTEKGKDVELRCDPISGHTALYWYRQSLGQGLEFLIYFQGNSAPDKSGLPSDRFSAERTGGSVSTLTIQRTQQEDSAVYLCASSLPLADTQYFGPGTRLTVL.

The gene calls are TRBV4-1 and TRBJ2-3, with 9 bases that match TRBD2. V shed 6 bases, J shed 0 bases, and the junction held 13 bases outside the gene matches. The CDR3 sequence is 18 residues long. Germline values: CDR1 MGHRA, CDR2 YSYEKL. The CDR3 DNA is TGCGCCAGCAGTCCTGGGGCGGGGGGGATATTGAGCACAGATACGCAGTATTTT. Encoded protein: CASSPGAGGILSTDTQYF.

The sample holds one count of this clone. This sequence joins TRBV25-1 and TRBJ1-5; possibly TRBD1 for D (6 bases). This CDR3 spans 15 amino acids. Deletions cut 3 bases from V and 6 bases from J, with 15 bases between. Germline CDR1 MGHDK, CDR2 SYGVNS. CDR3 DNA sequence: TGTGCCAGCAGTGACGCGGGGGGGGGCTCTCAGCCCCAGCATTTT. It translates to CASSDAGGGSQPQHF.

The V and J genes are TRBV7-2 and TRBJ2-5; 7 bases match TRBD1. V lost 2 bases to trimming and J lost 5 bases; unmatched junction nucleotides: 5. The CDR3 runs to 14 residues. Germline lookup yields CDR1 SGHTA and CDR2 FQGNSA. The CDR3: CASSLNRGAETQYF. DNA for the CDR3: TGTGCCAGCAGCTTAAACAGGGGCGCGGAGACCCAGTACTTC.

CDR3 DNA: TGTGCCAGCAGCTTCGGAGCTGAGGGAGTTCAGCCCCAGCATTTT. Its translation: CASSFGAEGVQPQHF. This chain connects TRBV7-8 to TRBJ1-5; D unclear. Per germline, CDR1 SGHVS and CDR2 FQNEAQ. V lost 3 bases and J lost 6, with 15 bases in between. The length of the CDR3 is 15 residues.

This chain connects TRBV5-1 to TRBJ2-1; D gene ambiguous. Germline V CDR1 and CDR2: SGHRS, YFSETQ. The length of the CDR3 is 13 residues. Trimming shortened V by 0 bases and J by 3 bases, and 4 bases separated the two germline ends. This chain's CDR3 is CASSLGLYNEQFF. The CDR3 DNA reads as TGCGCCAGCAGCTTGGGGCTCTACAATGAGCAGTTCTTC. Using reference TRBV5-1 and TRBJ2-1 for the parts outside the CDR3, the full variable domain is KAGVTQTPRYLIKTRGQQVTLSCSPISGHRSVSWYQQTPGQGLQFLFEYFSETQRNKGNFPGRFSGRQFSNSRSEMNVSTLELGDSALYLCASSLGLYNEQFFGPGTRLTVL.

J is TRBJ2-7 and V is TRBV7-2, with 8 bases lining up with TRBD1. V shed 1 base and J 3 bases; nucleotides not matched to a gene: 5. This CDR3 region has 15 residues. The germline gives CDR1 SGHTA, CDR2 FQGNSA. Here the CDR3 reads CASSLVARGLYEQYF. As DNA, the CDR3 is TGTGCCAGCAGCTTAGTTGCCAGGGGGCTCTACGAGCAGTACTTC.

This chain uses TRBV7-2 with TRBJ2-5, with 8 bases identical to TRBD1. Trimming removed 4 bases from V and 5 bases from J; junction bases left unmatched: 6. Germline lookup yields CDR1 SGHTA and CDR2 FQGNSA. The CDR3 has 14 amino acids. CDR3 bases: TGTGCCAGCAGCTCCGACAGGGGATGGGAGACCCAGTACTTC. It translates to CASSSDRGWETQYF.

The CDR3 reads CASSIPGVNTEAFF. DNA for the CDR3: TGTGCCAGTAGTATACCCGGGGTCAACACTGAAGCTTTCTTT. V is TRBV19 and J is TRBJ1-1; D call uncertain. Germline CDR1 is LNHDA and CDR2 is SQIVND (reference sequence). The CDR3 length is 14 residues. Trimming pared 2 bases from V and 2 bases from J, leaving 9 bases between.

Turning to this clone: Other DNA variants within this sample encode the same CDR3. The chain joins TRBV6-5 to TRBJ1-1, with TRBD1 matching 7 bases. Germline V gene data show CDR1 as MNHEY and CDR2 as SVGAGI. The CDR3 is made up of 15 amino acids. The V segment lost 6 bases and the J segment 0 bases; nucleotides outside the gene matches: 7. The CDR3 DNA is TGTGCCAGCAGCCCCGGGACAGCAATGAACACTGAAGCTTTCTTT. Amino acids: CASSPGTAMNTEAFF.

J is TRBJ2-7 and V is TRBV19; weak D call: TRBD1 (6 bases). Per germline, CDR1 LNHDA and CDR2 SQIVND (reference sequence). This CDR3 comprises 15 residues. V was trimmed by 4 bases and J by 6 bases, leaving 19 bases between them. The DNA for the CDR3 is TGTGCCAGTAGTACAGGGGACGGAGACTTTGGCGAGCAGTACTTC. It specifies CASSTGDGDFGEQYF.

V and J are TRBV4-2 and TRBJ2-7, with 8 positions matching TRBD1. V lost 1 base and J lost 4; bases outside the gene matches: 6. In germline, CDR1 is LGHNA, CDR2 YNFKEQ. CDR3 length: 15 residues. CDR3 nucleotides: TGTGCCAGCAGCCAAGGGACAGGGCATGCGTACGAGCAGTACTTC. Translation gives CASSQGTGHAYEQYF.